The 8 T cell receptor beta chains presented below share a single source sample, sequenced in a study of cytomegalovirus exposure and HLA in healthy donors. The PCR had 60 Vbeta and 13 Jbeta primers. The protocol was immunoSEQ multiplex PCR, while the TCRdb copy is restricted to in-frame clones and leaves out a portion. In all, the sample yields fewer than 100,000 clones. Material: PBMCs. These receptors originate from a middle-aged man in good health and CMV-seronegative.

The chain is built from TRBV19 and TRBJ1-2; D possibly corresponds to TRBD1 (5 bases). This CDR3 has 14 amino acids. Germline V lookup: CDR1 LNHDA, CDR2 SQIVND (reference sequence). The ends were cut back, 5 bases at V and 4 bases at J, with 14 bases in the middle. The CDR3 nucleotides are TGTGCCAGTAGTTCTCCGACAGAGGTCTATGGCTACACCTTC. Protein product: CASSSPTEVYGYTF.

The chain couples TRBV15 to TRBJ1-5; tentatively, D is TRBD1 (5 bases). The CDR3 extends over 14 amino acids. The V end was cut by 0 bases, the J end by 11 bases, with 14 bases between. The V gene's germline CDR1 is LNHNV and CDR2 YYDKDF (reference sequence). The CDR3 protein is CATSREGLGGAQHF. The CDR3 DNA reads TGTGCCACCAGCAGAGAGGGTCTTGGGGGGGCCCAGCATTTT.

V and J are TRBV4-3 and TRBJ1-4, with D possibly matching TRBD1 (5 bases). The germline V gene encodes CDR1 LGHNA and CDR2 YSLEER. V gave up 0 bases and J gave up 5 bases, with 16 bases separating them. The CDR3 covers 17 residues. CDR3 nucleotide sequence: TGCGCCAGCAGCCAAGATTGGAGGGGCCCGTTGAATGAAAAACTGTTTTTT. It yields the protein CASSQDWRGPLNEKLFF.

This chain links TRBV9 with TRBJ1-1; 7 bases align to TRBD1. From germline, CDR1 is SGDLS and CDR2 YYNGEE. The CDR3 has 16 amino acids. Trimming took 4 bases from V and 6 from J; bases not matched to a gene: 15. This CDR3 reads CASSPATQGDVAEAFF. In DNA, the CDR3 is TGTGCCAGCAGCCCCGCGACTCAGGGGGATGTCGCTGAAGCTTTCTTT. The variable domain in full, with the rest retrieved from reference TRBV9 and TRBJ1-1, is DSGVTQTPKHLITATGQRVTLRCSPRSGDLSVYWYQQSLDQGLQFLIQYYNGEERAKGNILERFSAQQFPDLHSELNLSSLELGDSALYFCASSPATQGDVAEAFFGQGTRLTVV.

The CDR3 DNA reads as TGCGCCAGCAGCGTCCGGGACAGTACGGGCCGGGAGCTGTTTTTT. It yields the protein CASSVRDSTGRELFF. The chain links TRBV4-3 to TRBJ2-2; 7 bases map to TRBD1. The germline V gene has CDR1 LGHNA and CDR2 YSLEER. Trimming at V came to 5 bases and at J to 9 bases, leaving 12 bases not matched to a gene. CDR3 length equals 15 residues.

This rearrangement joins TRBV2 to TRBJ1-5; TRBD1 matches 7 bases. This CDR3 has 14 amino acids. Germline V lookup: CDR1 SNHLY, CDR2 FYNNEI. The J segment lost 5 bases and the V segment lost 6 bases, leaving 7 bases of the junction unmatched. CDR3 bases: TGTGCCAGCAGGACAGGGACGTATGATCAGCCCCAGCATTTT. It codes for CASRTGTYDQPQHF.

The chain couples TRBV6-4 to TRBJ1-2; 9 bases align to TRBD1. This CDR3 contains 15 residues. Germline V lookup: CDR1 MRHNA, CDR2 SNTAGT. The ends lost 4 bases at V and 2 bases at J; junction bases unmatched: 5. CDR3 protein: CASSAAGTGNYGYTF. The CDR3 DNA follows: TGTGCCAGCAGTGCGGCCGGGACAGGGAACTATGGCTACACCTTC.

The chain couples TRBV29-1 to TRBJ2-3, with D maybe TRBD1 (6 bases). This CDR3 contains 14 residues. The V gene lost 8 bases and the J gene lost 0 bases, with 15 bases spanning the gap. Germline CDR1 and CDR2: SQVTM and ANQGSEA. The CDR3 loop is CSTEGQFSTDTQYF. The CDR3 DNA follows: TGCAGCACGGAAGGACAGTTCAGCACAGATACGCAGTATTTT.